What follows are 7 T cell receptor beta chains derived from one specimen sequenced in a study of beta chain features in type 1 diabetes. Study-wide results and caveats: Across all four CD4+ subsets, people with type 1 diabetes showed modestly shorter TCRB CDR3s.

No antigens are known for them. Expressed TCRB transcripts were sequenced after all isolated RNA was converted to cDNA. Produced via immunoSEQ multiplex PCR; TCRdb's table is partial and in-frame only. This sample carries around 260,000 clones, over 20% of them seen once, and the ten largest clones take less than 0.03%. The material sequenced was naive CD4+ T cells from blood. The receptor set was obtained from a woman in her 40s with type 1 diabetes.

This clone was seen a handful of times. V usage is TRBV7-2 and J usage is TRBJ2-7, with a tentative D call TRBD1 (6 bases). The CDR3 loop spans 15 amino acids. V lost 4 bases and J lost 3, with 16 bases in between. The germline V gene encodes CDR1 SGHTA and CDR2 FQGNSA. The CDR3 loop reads CASSSTFGQIYEQYF. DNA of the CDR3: TGTGCCAGCAGCTCGACCTTCGGACAGATCTACGAGCAGTACTTC.

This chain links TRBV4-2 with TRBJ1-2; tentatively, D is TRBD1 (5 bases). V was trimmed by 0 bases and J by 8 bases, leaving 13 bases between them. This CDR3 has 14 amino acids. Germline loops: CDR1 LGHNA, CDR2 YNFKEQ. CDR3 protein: CASSQEDMSRGYTF. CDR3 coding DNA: TGTGCCAGCAGCCAAGAGGACATGTCGCGGGGCTACACCTTC.

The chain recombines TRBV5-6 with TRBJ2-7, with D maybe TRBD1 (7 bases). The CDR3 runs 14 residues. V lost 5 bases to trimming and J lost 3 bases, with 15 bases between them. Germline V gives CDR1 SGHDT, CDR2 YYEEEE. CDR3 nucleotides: TGTGCCAGCAGTTCACGACAGGGAGGCTACGAGCAGTACTTC. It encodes CASSSRQGGYEQYF.

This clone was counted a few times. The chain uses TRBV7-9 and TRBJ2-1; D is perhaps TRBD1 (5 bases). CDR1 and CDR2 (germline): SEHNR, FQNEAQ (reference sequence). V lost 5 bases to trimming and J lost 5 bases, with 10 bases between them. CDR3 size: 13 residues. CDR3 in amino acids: CASSTGQDNEQFF. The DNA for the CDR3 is TGTGCCAGCAGCACTGGACAAGACAATGAGCAGTTCTTC.

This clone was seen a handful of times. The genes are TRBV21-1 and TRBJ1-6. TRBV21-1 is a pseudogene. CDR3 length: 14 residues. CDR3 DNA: TGTGCCAGCAGCATAGAGGCGGTTGGTTCACCCCTCCACTTT. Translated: CASSIEAVGSPLHF.

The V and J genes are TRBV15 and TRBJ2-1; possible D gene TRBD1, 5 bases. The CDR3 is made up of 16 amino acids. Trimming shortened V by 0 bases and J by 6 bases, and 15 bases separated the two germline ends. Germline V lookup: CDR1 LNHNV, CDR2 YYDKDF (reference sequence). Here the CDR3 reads CATSRDWGIIGNEQFF. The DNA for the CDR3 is TGTGCCACCAGCAGAGATTGGGGCATTATAGGCAATGAGCAGTTCTTC.

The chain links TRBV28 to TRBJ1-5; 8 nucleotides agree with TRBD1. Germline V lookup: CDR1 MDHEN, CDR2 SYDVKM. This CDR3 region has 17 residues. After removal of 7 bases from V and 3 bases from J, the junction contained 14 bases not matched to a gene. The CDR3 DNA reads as TGTGCCAGCAACGAATGGGCCGGGGACAGGAACAATCAGCCCCAGCATTTT. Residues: CASNEWAGDRNNQPQHF.